These T cell receptor beta chains were read from a single sample in a study of long-term antiretroviral therapy in people with HIV. This table comes from immunoSEQ multiplex PCR, and its TCRdb copy is limited to in-frame clones, with some not included. In the table there are about 20,000 clones, about nine tenths of which are singletons. The specimen was unsorted PBMCs, collected about 4.6 years before starting antiretroviral therapy. Receptors originate from a woman aged 30 to 39 with HIV. CDR3s include the opening cysteine and the closing phenylalanine or tryptophan. The D gene is left open where the match is weak. Not every row has a clone size; where given, it reads once, few, many or a size class.

>.|.|TRBJ2-7|TRBV30
TGTGCCTGGGAGAGAAGGGGACGGGAGCAGTACTTC
CAWERRGREQYF
>.|TRBD1|TRBJ1-6|TRBV7-8
TGTGCCAGCAGCTTAAGGTCGCGACAGGGGAGGAATTCACCCCTCCACTTT
CASSLRSRQGRNSPLHF
>.|.|TRBJ1-4|TRBV2
TGTGCCAGCATCCGTTTCGTTAATGAAAAACTGTTTTTT
CASIRFVNEKLFF
>.|.|TRBJ1-6|TRBV14
TGTGCCAGCAGCCAAGTTCGGGGGGCCCTTTCACCCCTCCACTTT
CASSQVRGALSPLHF
>.|.|TRBJ2-3|TRBV6-5
TGTGCCAGCCGAATACTCGGACGCACAGATACGCAGTATTTT
CASRILGRTDTQYF
>.|.|TRBJ2-7|TRBV7-8
TGTGCCAGCAGCTTAGTGAGTCTCGGATACGAGCAGTACTTC
CASSLVSLGYEQYF
>.|.|TRBJ2-3|TRBV6-5
TGTGCCAGCAAGGGGGTCCCTAGCACAGATACGCAGTATTTT
CASKGVPSTDTQYF
>.|TRBD1|TRBJ2-5|TRBV19
TGTGCCAGTAGTACTAGGACAGGGACGCACGAGACCCAGTACTTC
CASSTRTGTHETQYF
>.|TRBD1|TRBJ2-7|TRBV15
TGTGCCACCAGCCGTATCGACAGGGGGCCGTTCGAGCAGTACTTC
CATSRIDRGPFEQYF
>once|TRBD1|TRBJ1-4|TRBV2
TGTGCCAGCAATTACAGGGACAGTGAAAAACTGTTTTTT
CASNYRDSEKLFF
>few|TRBD1|TRBJ2-7|TRBV9
TGTGCCAGCAGCCTCGGGACAGGGGGCATTAGCGAGCAGTACTTC
CASSLGTGGISEQYF
>.|.|TRBJ1-5|TRBV5-1
TGCGCCAGCAGCTCACGACAGGACCAAAATAGCAATCAGCCCCAGCATTTT
CASSSRQDQNSNQPQHF
>.|TRBD1|TRBJ2-7|TRBV5-6
TGTGCCAGCAGCTTGTATCAGGGGGCGTTGAACGAGCAGTACTTC
CASSLYQGALNEQYF
>once|TRBD2|TRBJ2-7|TRBV6-6
TGTGCCAGCAGTCCCGGGGGGAACGAGCAGTACTTC
CASSPGGNEQYF
>.|TRBD1|TRBJ2-2|TRBV6-5
TGTGCCAGCACTCGGGACAGGGAATTGGTCGGGGAGCTGTTTTTT
CASTRDRELVGELFF
>.|.|TRBJ1-5|TRBV6-5
TGTGCCACCCGTTCTATGGGGAGGTCGGTTCAGCCCCAGCATTTT
CATRSMGRSVQPQHF
>.|.|TRBJ2-7|TRBV10-3
TGTGCCATCAGGGGGGATGCTAGCGGCAGGGGAGGTGGCGAGCAGTACTTC
CAIRGDASGRGGGEQYF
>.|.|TRBJ1-2|TRBV4-3
TGCGCCAGCAGCCAAGAGGTCAGGGGACACTATGGCTACACCTTC
CASSQEVRGHYGYTF
>.|.|TRBJ2-1|TRBV6-1
TGTGCCAGCAGTGATGGTGCGTACAATGAGCAGTTCTTC
CASSDGAYNEQFF
>.|.|TRBJ1-1|TRBV4-3
TGCGCCAGCAGCCAAGCTGGGAGCGAGACTGAAGCTTTCTTT
CASSQAGSETEAFF
>.|TRBD1|TRBJ2-2|TRBV29-1
TGCAGCGTTAGTGGGACAGGGACCGGGGAGCTGTTTTTT
CSVSGTGTGELFF
>.|.|TRBJ1-6|TRBV19
TGTGCCAGTAGTCTCCGGGAGATTTCACCCCTCCACTTT
CASSLREISPLHF
>.|TRBD2|TRBJ2-3|TRBV4-1
TGCGCCAGCAGCCTCACTAGCGGGGGGCCGTCAGATACGCAGTATTTT
CASSLTSGGPSDTQYF
>few|.|TRBJ2-5|TRBV6-1
TGTGCCAGCAGTGAAGGTTGGGAGGGGGCGACCCAGTACTTC
CASSEGWEGATQYF
>once|TRBD2|TRBJ2-3|TRBV4-3
TGCGCCAGCAGCCAAAGCCCACGGGGGGTCACCAGCACAGATACGCAGTATTTT
CASSQSPRGVTSTDTQYF
>.|TRBD2|TRBJ2-1|TRBV11-3
TGTGCCAGCAGCTTAGAGGGGCGGGGGGCGCTCAATGAGCAGTTCTTC
CASSLEGRGALNEQFF